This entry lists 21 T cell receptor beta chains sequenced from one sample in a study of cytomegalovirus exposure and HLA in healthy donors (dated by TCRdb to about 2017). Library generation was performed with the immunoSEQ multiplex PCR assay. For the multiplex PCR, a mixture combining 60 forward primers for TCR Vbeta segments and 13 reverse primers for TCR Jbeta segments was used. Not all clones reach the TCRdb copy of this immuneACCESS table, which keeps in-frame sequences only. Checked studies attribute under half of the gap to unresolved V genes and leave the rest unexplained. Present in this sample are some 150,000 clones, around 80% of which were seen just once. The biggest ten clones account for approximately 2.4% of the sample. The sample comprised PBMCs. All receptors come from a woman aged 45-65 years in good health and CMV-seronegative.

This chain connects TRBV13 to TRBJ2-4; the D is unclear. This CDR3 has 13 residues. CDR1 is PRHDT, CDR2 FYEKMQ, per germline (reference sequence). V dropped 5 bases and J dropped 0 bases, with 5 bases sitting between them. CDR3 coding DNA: TGTGCCAGCAGCCACAAAGCCAAAAACATTCAGTACTTC. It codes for CASSHKAKNIQYF.

The CDR3, as DNA: TGTGCCAGCAGCCCTCAGGGCAGTCTGAACACTGAAGCTTTCTTT. This translates into CASSPQGSLNTEAFF. The chain recombines TRBV7-2 with TRBJ1-1, with a possible D match to TRBD1 (5 bases). Trimming removed 5 bases at V and 0 bases at J, with 13 bases between. CDR3 length: 15 amino acids. Germline V CDR1 and CDR2: SGHTA, FQGNSA.

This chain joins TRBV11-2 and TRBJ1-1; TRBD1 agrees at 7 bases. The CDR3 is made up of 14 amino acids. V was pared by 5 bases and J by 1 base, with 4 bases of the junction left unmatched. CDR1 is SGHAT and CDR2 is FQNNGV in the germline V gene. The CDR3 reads CASSRGTANTEAFF. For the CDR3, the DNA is TGTGCCAGCAGCAGGGGGACAGCGAACACTGAAGCTTTCTTT.

CDR3 sequence reads: CASSPLADGYTF. In DNA form, the CDR3 reads TGTGCCAGCAGTCCACTCGCGGATGGCTACACCTTC. V usage is TRBV6-6 and J usage is TRBJ1-2; D is unclear. Trimming removed 5 bases from V and 6 bases from J, with 10 bases in between. This CDR3 is built from 12 residues. The germline gives CDR1 MNHNY, CDR2 SVGAGI (reference sequence).

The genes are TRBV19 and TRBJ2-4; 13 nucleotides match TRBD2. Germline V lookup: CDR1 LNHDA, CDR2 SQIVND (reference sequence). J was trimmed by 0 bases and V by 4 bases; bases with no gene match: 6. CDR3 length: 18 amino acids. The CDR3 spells CASSTPGLAGLAKNIQYF. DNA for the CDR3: TGTGCCAGTAGTACCCCGGGACTAGCGGGATTAGCCAAAAACATTCAGTACTTC.

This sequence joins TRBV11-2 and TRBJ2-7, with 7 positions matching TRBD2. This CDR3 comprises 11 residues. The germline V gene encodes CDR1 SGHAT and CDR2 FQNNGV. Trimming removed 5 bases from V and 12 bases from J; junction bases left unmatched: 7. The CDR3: CASSTREGLYF. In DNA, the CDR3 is TGTGCCAGCAGCACCAGGGAGGGGCTGTACTTC.

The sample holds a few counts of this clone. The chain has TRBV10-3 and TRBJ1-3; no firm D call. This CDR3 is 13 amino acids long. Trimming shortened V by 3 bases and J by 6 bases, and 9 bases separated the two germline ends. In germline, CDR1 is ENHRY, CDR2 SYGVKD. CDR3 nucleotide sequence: TGTGCCATCAGTGATTTAGATTCAAACACCATATATTTT. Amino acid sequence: CAISDLDSNTIYF.

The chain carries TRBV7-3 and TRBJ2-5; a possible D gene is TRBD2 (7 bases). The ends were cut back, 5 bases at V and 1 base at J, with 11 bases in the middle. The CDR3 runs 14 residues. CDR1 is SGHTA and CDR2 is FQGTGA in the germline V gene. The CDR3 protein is CASSEGGFQETQYF. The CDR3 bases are TGTGCCAGCAGCGAGGGGGGGTTCCAAGAGACCCAGTACTTC.

CDR3 sequence (DNA): TGTGCCAGCAGCTTAACCCGGGGGGGGCTAGCCAAAAACATTCAGTACTTC. This translates into CASSLTRGGLAKNIQYF. J is TRBJ2-4 and V is TRBV11-2, with 8 bases that match TRBD2. J was trimmed by 0 bases and V by 2 bases; bases with no gene match: 6. From germline, CDR1 is SGHAT and CDR2 FQNNGV. The CDR3 has 17 amino acids. The complete variable domain, with remaining parts taken from reference TRBV11-2 and TRBJ2-4, reads EAGVAQSPRYKIIEKRQSVAFWCNPISGHATLYWYQQILGQGPKLLIQFQNNGVVDDSQLPKDRFSAERLKGVDSTLKIQPAKLEDSAVYLCASSLTRGGLAKNIQYFGAGTRLSVL.

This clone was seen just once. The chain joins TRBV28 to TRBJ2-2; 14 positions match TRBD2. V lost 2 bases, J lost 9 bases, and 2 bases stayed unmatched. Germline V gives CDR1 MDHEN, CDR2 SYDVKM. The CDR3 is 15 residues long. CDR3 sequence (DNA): TGTGCCAGCAGTTTAGGGACTAGCGGGAGCAGGGAGCTGTTTTTT. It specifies CASSLGTSGSRELFF.

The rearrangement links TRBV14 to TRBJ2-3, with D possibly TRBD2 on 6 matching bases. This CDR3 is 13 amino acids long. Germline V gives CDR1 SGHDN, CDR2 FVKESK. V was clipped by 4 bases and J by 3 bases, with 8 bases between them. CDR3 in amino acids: CASSRDLTDTQYF. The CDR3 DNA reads TGTGCCAGCAGCCGGGACTTGACAGATACGCAGTATTTT.

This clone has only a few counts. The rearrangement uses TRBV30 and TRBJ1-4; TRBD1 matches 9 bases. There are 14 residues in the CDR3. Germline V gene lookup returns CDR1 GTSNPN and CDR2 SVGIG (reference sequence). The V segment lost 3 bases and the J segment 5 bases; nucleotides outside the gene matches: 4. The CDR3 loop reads CAWRAGTGNEKLFF. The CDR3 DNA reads TGTGCCTGGAGGGCCGGGACAGGGAATGAAAAACTGTTTTTT.

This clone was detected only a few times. Here the CDR3 DNA reads TGTGCCAGCAGCAGAGCGAATAATTCACCCCTCCACTTT. It is translated as CASSRANNSPLHF. The J gene is TRBJ1-6, the V gene TRBV27; D call uncertain. Trimming stripped 6 bases from V and 5 bases from J, with 8 bases between. Germline CDR1 MNHEY, CDR2 SMNVEV (reference sequence). The CDR3 covers 13 residues.

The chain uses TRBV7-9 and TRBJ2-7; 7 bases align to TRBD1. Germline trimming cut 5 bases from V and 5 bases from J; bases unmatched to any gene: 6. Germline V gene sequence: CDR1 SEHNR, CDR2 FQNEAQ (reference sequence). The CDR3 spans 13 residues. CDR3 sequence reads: CASSVNRGNEQYF. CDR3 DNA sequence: TGTGCCAGCAGCGTAAACAGGGGCAACGAGCAGTACTTC.

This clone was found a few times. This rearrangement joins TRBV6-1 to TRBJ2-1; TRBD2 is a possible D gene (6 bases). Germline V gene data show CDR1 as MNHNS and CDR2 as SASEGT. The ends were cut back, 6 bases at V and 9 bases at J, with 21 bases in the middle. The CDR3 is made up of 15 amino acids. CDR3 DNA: TGTGCCAGCAGCCCGACTAGGAATAAGGGTGGTGAGCAGTTCTTC. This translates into CASSPTRNKGGEQFF.

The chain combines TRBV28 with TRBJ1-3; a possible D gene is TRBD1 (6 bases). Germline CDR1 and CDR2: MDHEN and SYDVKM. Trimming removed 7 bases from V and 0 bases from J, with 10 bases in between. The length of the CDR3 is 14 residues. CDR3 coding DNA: TGTGCCAGCACCACAGGGAGCTCTGGAAACACCATATATTTT. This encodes CASTTGSSGNTIYF. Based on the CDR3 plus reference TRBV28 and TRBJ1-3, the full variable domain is DVKVTQSSRYLVKRTGEKVFLECVQDMDHENMFWYRQDPGLGLRLIYFSYDVKMKEKGDIPEGYSVSREKKERFSLILESASTNQTSMYLCASTTGSSGNTIYFGEGSWLTVV.

The CDR3 protein is CASRSYRGRIGEQFF. CDR3 in DNA: TGTGCCAGCAGGTCGTACAGGGGGCGCATTGGTGAGCAGTTCTTC. The rearrangement links TRBV7-2 to TRBJ2-1, with 9 bases aligning to TRBD1. Germline CDR1 and CDR2: SGHTA and FQGNSA. Trimming cost V 6 bases and J 9 bases; bases outside gene matches: 12. There are 15 residues in the CDR3.

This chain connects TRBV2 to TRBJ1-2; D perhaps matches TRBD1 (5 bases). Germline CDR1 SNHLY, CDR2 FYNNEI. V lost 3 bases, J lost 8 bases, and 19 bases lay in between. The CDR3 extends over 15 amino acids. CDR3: CASSDAGRVGGGYTF. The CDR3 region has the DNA TGTGCCAGCAGTGATGCGGGGCGGGTGGGCGGAGGCTACACCTTC.

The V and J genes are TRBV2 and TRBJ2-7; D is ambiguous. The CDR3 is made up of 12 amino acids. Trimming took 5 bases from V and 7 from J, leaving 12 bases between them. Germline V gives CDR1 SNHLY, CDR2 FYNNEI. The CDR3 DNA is TGTGCCAGCAGTTTGACCGACGGGGAGCAGTACTTC. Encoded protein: CASSLTDGEQYF.

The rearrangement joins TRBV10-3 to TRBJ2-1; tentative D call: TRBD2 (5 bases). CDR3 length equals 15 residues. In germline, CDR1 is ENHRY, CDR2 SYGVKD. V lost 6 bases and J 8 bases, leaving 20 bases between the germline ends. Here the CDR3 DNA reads TGTGCCATCAGCGAGCCCCTAGCAGGAGGCCATGAGCAGTTCTTC. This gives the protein CAISEPLAGGHEQFF.

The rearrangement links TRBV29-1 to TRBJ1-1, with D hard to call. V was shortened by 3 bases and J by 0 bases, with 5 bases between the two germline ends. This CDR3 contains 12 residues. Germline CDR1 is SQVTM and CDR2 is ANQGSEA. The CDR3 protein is CSVDHMNTEAFF. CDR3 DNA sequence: TGCAGCGTTGACCACATGAACACTGAAGCTTTCTTT.